The clone carrying this T cell receptor (beta chain) came up a few times. No antigen is known for it. The data were taken from a study of T-cell reconstitution after alpha-beta-depleted transplantation in children. The study, taken as a whole, reports: TCRbeta diversity was high at day 60 in some patients (a result of surviving recipient T cells and thymic progenitors).

Germline V lookup: CDR1 SGHDT, CDR2 YYEEEE. Trimming took 1 base from V and 7 from J, leaving 8 bases between them. The CDR3 has 12 residues. Preparing the TCRbeta library involved the use of unique molecular identifiers. TCRdb called the PCR reads again in MiXCR, with one record for every CDR3 protein. Among approximately 980,000 distinct CDR3 sequences listed, around 30% were seen once. Sequencing used PBMCs, mostly from graft donor cells, obtained 360 days after TCRalphabeta/CD19-depleted stem cell transplant. V usage is TRBV5-6 and J usage is TRBJ2-5; D is unresolved. The receptor comes from a boy younger than two who had a stem cell transplant for SCID, so the T cells may come from the graft donor. CDR3: CASSLWPTTQYF. DNA for the CDR3: TGTGCCAGCAGCTTGTGGCCCACGACCCAGTACTTC.